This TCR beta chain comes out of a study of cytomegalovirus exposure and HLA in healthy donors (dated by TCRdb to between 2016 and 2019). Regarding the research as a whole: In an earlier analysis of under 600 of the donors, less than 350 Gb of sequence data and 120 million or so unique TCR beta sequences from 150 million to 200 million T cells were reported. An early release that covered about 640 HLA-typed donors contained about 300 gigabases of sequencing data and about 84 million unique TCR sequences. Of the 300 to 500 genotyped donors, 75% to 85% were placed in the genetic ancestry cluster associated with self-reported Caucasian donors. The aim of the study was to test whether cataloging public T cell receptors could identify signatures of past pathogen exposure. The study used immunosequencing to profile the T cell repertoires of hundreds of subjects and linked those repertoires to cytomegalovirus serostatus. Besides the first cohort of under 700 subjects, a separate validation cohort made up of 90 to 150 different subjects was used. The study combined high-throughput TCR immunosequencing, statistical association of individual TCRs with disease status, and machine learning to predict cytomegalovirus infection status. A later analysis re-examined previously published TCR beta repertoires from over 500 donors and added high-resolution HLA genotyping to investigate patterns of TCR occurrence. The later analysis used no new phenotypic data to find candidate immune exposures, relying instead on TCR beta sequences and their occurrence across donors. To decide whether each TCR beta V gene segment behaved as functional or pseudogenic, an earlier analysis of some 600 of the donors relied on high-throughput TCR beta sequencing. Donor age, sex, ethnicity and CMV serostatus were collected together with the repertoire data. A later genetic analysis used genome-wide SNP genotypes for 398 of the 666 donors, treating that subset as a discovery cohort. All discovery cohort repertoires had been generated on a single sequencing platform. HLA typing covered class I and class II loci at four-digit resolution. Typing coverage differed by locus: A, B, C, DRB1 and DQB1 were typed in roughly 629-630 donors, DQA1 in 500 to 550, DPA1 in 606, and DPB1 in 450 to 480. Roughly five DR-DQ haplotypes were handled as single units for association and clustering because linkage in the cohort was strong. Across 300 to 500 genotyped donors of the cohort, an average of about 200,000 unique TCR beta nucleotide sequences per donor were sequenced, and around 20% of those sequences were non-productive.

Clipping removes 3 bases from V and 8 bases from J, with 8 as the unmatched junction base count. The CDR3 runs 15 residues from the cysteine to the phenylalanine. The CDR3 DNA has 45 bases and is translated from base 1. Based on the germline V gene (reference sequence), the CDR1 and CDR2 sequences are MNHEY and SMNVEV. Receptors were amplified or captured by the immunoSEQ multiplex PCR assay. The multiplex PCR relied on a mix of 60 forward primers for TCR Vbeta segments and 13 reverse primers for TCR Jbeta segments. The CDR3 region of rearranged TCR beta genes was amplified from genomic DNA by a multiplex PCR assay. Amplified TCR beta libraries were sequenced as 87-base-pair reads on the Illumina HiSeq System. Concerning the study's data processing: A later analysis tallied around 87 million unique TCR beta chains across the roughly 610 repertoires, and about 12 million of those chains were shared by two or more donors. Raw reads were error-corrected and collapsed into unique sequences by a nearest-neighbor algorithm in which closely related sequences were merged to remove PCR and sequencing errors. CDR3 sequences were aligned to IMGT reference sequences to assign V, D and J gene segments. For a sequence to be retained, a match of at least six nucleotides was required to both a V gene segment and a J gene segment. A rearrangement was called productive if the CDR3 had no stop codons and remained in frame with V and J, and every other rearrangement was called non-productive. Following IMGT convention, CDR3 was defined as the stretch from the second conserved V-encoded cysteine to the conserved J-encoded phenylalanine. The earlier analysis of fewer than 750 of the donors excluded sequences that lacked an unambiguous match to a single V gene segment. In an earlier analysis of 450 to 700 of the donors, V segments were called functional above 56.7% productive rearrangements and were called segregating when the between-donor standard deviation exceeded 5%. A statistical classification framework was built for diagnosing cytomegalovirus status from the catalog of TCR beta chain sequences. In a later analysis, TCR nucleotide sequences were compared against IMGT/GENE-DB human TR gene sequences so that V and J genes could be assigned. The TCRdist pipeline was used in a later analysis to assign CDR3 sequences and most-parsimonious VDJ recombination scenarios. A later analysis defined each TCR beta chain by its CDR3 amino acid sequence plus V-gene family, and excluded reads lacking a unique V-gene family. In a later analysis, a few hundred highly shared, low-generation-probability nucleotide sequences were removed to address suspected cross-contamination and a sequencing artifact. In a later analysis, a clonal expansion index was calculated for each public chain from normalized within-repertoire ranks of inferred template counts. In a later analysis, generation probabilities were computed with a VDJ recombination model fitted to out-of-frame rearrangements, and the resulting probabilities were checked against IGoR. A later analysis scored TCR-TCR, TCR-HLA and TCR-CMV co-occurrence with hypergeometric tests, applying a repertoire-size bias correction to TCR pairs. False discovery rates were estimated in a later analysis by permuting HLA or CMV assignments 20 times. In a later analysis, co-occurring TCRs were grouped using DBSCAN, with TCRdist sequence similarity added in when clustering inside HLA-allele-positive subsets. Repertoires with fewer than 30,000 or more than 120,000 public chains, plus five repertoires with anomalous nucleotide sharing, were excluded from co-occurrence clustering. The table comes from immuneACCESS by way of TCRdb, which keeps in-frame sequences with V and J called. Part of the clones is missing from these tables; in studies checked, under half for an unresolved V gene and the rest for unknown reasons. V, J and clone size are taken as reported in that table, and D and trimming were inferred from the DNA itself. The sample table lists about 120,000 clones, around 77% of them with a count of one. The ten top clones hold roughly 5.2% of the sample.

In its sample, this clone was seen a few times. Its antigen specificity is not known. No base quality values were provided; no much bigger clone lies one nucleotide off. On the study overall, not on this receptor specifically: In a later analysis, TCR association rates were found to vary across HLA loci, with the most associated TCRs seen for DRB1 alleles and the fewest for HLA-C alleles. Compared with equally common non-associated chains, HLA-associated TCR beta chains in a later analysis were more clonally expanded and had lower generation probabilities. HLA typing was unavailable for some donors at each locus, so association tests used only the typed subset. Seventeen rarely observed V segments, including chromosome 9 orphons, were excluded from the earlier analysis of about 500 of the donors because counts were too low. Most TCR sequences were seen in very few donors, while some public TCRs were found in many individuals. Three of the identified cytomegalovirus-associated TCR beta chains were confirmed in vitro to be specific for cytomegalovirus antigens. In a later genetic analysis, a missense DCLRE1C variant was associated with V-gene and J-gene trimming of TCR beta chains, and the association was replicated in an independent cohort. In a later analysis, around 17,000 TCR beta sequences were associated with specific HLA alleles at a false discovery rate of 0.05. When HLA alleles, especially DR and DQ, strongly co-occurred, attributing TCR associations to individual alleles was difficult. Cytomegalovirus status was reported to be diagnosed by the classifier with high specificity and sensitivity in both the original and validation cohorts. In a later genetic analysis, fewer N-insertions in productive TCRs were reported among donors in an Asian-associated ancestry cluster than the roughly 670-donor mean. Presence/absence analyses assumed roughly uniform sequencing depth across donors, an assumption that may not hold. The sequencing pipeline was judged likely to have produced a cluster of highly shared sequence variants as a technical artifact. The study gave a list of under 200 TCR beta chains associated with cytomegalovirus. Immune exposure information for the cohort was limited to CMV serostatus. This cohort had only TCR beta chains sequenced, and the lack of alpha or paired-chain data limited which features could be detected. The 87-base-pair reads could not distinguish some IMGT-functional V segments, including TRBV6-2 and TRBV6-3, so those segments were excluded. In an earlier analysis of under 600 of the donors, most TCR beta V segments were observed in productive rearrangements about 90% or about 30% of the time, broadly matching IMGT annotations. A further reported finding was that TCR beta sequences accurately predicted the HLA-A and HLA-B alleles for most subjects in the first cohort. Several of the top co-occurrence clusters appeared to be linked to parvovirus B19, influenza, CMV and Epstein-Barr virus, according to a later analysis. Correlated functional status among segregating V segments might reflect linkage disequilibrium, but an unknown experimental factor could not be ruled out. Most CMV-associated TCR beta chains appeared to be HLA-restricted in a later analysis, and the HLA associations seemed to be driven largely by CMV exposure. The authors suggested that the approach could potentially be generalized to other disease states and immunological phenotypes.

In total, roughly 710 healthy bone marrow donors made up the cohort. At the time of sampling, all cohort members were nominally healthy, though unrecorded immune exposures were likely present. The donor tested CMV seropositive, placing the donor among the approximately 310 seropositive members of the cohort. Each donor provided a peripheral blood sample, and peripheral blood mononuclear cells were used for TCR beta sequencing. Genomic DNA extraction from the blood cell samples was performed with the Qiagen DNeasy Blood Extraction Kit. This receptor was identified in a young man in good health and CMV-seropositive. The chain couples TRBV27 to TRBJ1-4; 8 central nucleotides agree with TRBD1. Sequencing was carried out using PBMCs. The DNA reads TGTGCCAGCAGTTTTCTCGGACAGGGCCTCGAAAAACTGTTTTTT. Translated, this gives CASSFLGQGLEKLFF.